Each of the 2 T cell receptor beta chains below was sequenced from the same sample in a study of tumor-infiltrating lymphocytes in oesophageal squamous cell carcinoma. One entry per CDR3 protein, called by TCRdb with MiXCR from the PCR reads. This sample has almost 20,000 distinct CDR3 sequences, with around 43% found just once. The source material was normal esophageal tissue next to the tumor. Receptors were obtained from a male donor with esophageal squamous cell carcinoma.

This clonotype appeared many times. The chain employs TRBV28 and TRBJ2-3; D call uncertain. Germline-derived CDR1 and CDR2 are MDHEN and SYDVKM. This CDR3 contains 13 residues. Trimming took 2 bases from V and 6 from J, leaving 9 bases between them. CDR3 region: CASSLPLGDTQYF. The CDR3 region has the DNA TGTGCCAGCAGTTTACCGTTAGGGGATACGCAGTATTTT.

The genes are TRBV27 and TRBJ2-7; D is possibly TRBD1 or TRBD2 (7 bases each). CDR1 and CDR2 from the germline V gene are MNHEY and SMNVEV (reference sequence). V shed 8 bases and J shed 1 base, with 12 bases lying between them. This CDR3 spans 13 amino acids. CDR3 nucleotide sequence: TGTGCCAGCGGGAGGGACAGTTCCTACGAGCAGTACTTC. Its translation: CASGRDSSYEQYF.